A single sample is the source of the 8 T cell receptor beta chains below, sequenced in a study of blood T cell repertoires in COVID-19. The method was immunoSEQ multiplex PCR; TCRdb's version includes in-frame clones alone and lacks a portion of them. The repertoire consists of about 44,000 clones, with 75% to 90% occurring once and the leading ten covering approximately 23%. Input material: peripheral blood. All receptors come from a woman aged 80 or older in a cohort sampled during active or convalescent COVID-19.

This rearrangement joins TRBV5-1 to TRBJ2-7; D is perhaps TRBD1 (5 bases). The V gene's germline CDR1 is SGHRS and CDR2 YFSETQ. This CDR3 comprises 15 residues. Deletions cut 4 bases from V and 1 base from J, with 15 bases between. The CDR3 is CASSAQAVGSYEQYF. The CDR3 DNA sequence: TGCGCCAGCAGCGCACAGGCTGTCGGGTCCTACGAGCAGTACTTC.

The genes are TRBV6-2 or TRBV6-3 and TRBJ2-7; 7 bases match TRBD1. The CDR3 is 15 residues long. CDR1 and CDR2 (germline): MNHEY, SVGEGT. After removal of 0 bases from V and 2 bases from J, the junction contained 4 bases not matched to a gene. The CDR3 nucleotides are TGTGCCAGCAGTTACTCGGCGACAGGGACCTACGAGCAGTACTTC. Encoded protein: CASSYSATGTYEQYF.

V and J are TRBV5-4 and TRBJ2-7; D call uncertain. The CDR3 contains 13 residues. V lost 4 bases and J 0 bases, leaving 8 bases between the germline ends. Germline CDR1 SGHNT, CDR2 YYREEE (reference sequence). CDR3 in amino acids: CASSREASYEQYF. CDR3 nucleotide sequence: TGTGCCAGCAGCCGAGAGGCCTCCTACGAGCAGTACTTC.

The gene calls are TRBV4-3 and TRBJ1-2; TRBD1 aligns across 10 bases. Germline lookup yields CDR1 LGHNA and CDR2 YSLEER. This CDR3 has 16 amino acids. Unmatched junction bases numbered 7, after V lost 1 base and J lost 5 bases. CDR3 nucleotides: TGCGCCAGCAGCCAAGGCGGGACAGGGGTCGGATATGGCTACACCTTC. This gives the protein CASSQGGTGVGYGYTF.

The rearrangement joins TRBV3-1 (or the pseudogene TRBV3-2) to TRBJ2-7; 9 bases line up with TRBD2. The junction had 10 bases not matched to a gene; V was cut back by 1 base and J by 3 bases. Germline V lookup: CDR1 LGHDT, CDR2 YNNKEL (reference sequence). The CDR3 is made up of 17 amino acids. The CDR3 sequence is CASSQGLKSGGIYEQYF. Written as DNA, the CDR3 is TGTGCCAGCAGCCAAGGTCTTAAGAGCGGGGGGATCTACGAGCAGTACTTC.

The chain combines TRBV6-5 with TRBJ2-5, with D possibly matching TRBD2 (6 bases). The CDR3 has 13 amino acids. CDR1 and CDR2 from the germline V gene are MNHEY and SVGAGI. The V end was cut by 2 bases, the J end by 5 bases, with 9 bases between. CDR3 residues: CASSYAGSETQYF. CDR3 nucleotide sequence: TGTGCCAGCAGTTACGCGGGGTCGGAGACCCAGTACTTC.

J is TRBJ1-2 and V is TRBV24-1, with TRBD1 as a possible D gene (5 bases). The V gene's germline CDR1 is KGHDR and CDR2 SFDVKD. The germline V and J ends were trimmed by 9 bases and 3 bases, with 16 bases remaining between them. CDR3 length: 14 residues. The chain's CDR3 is CATSKLTEHYGYTF. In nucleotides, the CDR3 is TGTGCCACCTCTAAGCTGACAGAGCACTATGGCTACACCTTC.

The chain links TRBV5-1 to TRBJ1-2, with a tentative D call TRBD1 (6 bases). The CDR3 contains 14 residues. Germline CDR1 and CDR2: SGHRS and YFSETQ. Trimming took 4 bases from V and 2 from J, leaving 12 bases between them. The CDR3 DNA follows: TGCGCCAGCAGCCCGGACAGCAGGAACTATGGCTACACCTTC. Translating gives CASSPDSRNYGYTF.